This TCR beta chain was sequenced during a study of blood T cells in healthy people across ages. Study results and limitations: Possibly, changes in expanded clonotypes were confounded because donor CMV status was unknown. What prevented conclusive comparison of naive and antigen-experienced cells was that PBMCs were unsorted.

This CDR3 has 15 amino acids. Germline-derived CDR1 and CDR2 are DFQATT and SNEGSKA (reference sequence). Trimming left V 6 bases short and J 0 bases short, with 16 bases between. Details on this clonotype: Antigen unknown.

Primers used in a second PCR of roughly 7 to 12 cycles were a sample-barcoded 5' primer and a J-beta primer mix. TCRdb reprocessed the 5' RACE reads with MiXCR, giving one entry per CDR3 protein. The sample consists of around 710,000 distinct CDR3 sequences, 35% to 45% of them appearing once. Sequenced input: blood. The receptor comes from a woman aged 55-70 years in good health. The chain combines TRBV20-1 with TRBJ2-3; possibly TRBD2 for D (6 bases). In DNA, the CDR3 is TGCAGTGCCCCGGCGGGGTCGGCTAGCACAGATACGCAGTATTTT. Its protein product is CSAPAGSASTDTQYF.